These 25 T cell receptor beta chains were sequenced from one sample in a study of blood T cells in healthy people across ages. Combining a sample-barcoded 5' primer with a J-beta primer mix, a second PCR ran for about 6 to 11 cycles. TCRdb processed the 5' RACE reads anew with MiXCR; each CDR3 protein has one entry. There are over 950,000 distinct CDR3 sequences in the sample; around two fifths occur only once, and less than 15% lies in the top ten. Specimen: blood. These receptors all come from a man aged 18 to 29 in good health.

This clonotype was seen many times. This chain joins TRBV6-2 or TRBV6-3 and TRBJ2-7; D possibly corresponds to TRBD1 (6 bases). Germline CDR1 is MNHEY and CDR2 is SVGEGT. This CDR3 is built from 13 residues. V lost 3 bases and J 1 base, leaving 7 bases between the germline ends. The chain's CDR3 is CASSYTGSYEQYF. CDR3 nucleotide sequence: TGTGCCAGCAGTTATACAGGGTCCTACGAGCAGTACTTC.

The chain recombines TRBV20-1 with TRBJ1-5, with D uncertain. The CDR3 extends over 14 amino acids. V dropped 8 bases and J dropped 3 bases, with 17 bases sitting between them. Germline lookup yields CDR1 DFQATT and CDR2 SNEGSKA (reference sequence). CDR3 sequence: CSTPPGGLNQPQHF. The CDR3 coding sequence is TGCAGTACACCCCCTGGCGGACTCAATCAGCCCCAGCATTTT.

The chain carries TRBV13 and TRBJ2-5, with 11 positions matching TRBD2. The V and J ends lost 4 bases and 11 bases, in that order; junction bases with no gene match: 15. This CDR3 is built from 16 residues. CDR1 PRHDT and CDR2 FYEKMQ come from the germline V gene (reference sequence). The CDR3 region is CASSSTSGGTYNEQYF. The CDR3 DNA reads TGTGCCAGCAGCTCAACTAGCGGGGGCACCTACAATGAGCAGTACTTC.

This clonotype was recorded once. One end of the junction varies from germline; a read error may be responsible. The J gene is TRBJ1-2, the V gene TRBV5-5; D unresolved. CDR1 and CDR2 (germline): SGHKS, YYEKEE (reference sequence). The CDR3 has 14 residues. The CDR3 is CASNLDIEDYGYTF. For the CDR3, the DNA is TGTGCCAGCAACTTGGATATAGAGGACTATGGCTACACCTTC.

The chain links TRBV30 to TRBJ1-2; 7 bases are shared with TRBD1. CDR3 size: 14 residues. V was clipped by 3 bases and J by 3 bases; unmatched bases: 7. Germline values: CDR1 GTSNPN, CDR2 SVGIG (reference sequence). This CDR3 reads CAWREDRVYYGYTF. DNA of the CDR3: TGTGCCTGGAGGGAAGACAGGGTGTACTATGGCTACACCTTC. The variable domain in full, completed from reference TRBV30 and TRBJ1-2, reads SQTIHQWPATLVQPVGSPLSLECTVEGTSNPNLYWYRQAAGRGLQLLFYSVGIGQISSEVPQNLSASRPQDRQFILSSKKLLLSDSGFYLCAWREDRVYYGYTFGSGTRLTVV.

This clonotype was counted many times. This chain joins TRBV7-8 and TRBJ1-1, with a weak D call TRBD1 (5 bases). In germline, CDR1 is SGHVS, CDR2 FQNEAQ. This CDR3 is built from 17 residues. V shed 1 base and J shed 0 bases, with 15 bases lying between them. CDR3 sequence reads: CASSLVSHGTLNTEAFF. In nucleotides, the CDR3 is TGTGCCAGCAGCTTAGTTTCACACGGGACCTTGAACACTGAAGCTTTCTTT.

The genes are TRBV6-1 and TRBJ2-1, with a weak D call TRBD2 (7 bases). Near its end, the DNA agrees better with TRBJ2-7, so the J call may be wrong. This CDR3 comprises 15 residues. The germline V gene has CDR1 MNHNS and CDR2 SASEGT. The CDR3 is CASSEVGGGYNEQYF. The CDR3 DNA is TGTGCCAGCTCGGAGGTCGGCGGGGGCTACAATGAGCAGTACTTC.

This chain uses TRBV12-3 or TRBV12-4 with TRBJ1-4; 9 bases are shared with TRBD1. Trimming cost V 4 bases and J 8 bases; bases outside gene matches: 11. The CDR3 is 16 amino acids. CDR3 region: CASSSEQGAKWEKLFF. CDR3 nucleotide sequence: TGTGCCAGCAGTTCGGAACAGGGGGCCAAATGGGAAAAACTGTTTTTT.

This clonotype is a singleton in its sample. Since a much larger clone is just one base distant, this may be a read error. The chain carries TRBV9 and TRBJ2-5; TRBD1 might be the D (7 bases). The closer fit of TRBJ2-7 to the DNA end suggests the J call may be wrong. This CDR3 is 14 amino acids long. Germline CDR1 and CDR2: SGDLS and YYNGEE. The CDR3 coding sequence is TGTGCCGGCAGCGTAGGGGGCAGGGGAGGCGAGCAGTACTTC. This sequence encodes CAGSVGGRGGEQYF.

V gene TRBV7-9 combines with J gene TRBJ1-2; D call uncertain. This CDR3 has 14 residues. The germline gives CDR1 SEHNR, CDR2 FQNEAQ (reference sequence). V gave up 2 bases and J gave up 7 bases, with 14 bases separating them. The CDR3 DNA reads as TGTGCCAGCAGCTTATCCGAGTCGACTGGTGGCTACACCTTC. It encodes CASSLSESTGGYTF.

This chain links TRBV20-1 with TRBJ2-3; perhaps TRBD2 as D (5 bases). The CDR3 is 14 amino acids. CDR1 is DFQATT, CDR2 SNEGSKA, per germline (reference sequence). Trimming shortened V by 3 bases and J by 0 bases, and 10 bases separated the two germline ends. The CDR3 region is CSARDFSSTDTQYF. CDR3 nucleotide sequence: TGCAGTGCTAGGGACTTCTCTAGCACAGATACGCAGTATTTT.

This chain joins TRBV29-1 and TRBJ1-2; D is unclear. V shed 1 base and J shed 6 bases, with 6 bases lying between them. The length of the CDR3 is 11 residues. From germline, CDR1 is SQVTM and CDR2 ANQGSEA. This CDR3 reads CSVEASHGYTF. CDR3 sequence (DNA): TGCAGCGTTGAAGCCTCGCATGGCTACACCTTC.

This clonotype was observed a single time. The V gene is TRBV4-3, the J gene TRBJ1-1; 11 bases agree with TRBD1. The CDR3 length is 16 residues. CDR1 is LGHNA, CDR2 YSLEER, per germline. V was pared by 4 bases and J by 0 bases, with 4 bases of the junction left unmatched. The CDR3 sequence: CASSPDRGLVNTEAFF. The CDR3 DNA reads TGCGCCAGCAGCCCGGACAGGGGGCTCGTGAACACTGAAGCTTTCTTT.

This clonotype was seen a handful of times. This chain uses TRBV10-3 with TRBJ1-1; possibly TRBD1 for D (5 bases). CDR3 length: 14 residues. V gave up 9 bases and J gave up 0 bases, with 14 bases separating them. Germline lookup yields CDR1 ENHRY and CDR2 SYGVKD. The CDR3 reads CAMGGRELNTEAFF. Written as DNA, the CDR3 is TGTGCCATGGGTGGCAGGGAATTGAACACTGAAGCTTTCTTT.

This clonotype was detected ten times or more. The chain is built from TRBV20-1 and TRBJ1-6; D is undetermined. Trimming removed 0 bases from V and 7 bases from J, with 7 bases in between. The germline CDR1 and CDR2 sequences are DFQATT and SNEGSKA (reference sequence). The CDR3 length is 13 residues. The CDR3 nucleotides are TGCAGTGCTAGAGATTCCTCCAATTCACCCCTCCACTTT. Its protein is CSARDSSNSPLHF.

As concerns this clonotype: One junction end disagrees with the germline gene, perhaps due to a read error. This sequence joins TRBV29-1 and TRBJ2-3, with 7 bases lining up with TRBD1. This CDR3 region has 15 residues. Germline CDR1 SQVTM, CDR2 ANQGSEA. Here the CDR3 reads CRVASRDSRTDTQYF. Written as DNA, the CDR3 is TGCCGCGTTGCCTCCCGGGACAGTCGCACAGATACGCAGTATTTT.

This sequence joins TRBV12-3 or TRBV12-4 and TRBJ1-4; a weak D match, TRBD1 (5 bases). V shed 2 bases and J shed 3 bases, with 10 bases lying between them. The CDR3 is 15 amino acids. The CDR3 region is CASSLWVGANEKLFF. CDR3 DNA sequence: TGTGCCAGCAGTTTATGGGTGGGGGCTAATGAAAAACTGTTTTTT.

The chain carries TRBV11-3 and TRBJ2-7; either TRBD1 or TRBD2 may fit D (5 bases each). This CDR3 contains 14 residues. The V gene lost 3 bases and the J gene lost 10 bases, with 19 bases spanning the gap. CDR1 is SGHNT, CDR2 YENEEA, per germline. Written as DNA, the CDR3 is TGTGCCAGCAGCTTGGGGGTATCCCAAGAGGCCCAGTACTTC. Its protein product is CASSLGVSQEAQYF.

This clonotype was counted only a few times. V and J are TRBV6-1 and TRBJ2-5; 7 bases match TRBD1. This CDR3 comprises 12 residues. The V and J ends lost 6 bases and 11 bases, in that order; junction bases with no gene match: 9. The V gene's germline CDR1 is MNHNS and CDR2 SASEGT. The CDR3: CASSSHRGEQYF. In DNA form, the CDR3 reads TGTGCCAGCAGCAGCCACAGGGGTGAGCAGTACTTC.

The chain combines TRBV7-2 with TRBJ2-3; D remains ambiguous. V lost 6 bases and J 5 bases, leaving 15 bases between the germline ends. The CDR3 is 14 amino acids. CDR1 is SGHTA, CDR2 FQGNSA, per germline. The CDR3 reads CASSSGPGGDTQYF. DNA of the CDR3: TGTGCCAGCAGTTCAGGACCGGGCGGAGATACGCAGTATTTT.

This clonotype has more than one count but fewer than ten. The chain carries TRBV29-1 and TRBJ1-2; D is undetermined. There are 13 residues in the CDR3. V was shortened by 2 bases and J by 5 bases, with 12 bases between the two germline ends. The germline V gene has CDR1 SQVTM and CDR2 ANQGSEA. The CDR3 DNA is TGCAGCGTTGAATTCGCCGGATCATATGGCTACACCTTC. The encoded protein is CSVEFAGSYGYTF.

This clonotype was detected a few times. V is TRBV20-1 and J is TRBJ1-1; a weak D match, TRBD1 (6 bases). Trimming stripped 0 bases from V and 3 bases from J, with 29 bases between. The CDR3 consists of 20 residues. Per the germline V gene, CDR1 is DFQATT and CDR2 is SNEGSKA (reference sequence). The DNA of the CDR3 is TGCAGTGCTAGAGATCGAGTCCGTCGTCGAGGGGGGAAAACACACACTGAAGCTTTCTTT. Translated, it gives CSARDRVRRRGGKTHTEAFF.

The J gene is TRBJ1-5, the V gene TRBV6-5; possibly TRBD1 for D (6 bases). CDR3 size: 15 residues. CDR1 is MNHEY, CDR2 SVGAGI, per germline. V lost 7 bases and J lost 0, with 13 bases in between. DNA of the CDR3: TGTGCCAGCACCCGGACAGCTAATAGCAATCAGCCCCAGCATTTT. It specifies CASTRTANSNQPQHF.

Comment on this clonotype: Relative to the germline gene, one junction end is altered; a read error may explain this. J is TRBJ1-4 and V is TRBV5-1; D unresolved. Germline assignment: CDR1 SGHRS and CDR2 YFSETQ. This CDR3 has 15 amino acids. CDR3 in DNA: TGCGCCAGCGGCTTGGTACCCGGGTCTAATGAAAAACTGTTTTTT. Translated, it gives CASGLVPGSNEKLFF.

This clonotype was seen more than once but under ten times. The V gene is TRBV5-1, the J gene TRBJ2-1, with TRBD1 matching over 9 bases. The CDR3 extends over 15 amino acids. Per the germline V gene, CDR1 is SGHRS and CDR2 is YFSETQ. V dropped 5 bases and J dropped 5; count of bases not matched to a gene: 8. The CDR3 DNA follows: TGCGCCAGCAGTTTGAGAAGGACAGGGGACAATGAGCAGTTCTTC. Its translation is CASSLRRTGDNEQFF.